The rows below give T cell receptor beta chains drawn from one sample of a study of identical twins. TCRdb re-called the 5' RACE reads through MiXCR, storing one row per CDR3 protein. This sample has 200,000 to 250,000 distinct CDR3 sequences, with roughly 13% found just once. These records were also assigned to another study, of yellow fever vaccine responses in identical twins.

Sequenced input: memory (CD45RO+) T cells sorted from blood. The receptors stem from a woman under 30 in good health. Each CDR3 is given with its conserved first and last residue. The order of the fields is CDR3 length, V gene, clone size, J gene, D gene, CDR3 protein, CDR3 DNA. D genes are given only for firm matches. Clone size appears in some rows only: once, few, many, or a class for an expanded clone.

len: 14; v_gene: TRBV7-2; abundance: many; j_gene: TRBJ2-1; d_gene: NA; CDR3aa: CASSRGLTYNEQFF; CDR3nt: TGTGCCAGCAGCCGAGGACTTACCTACAATGAGCAGTTCTTC
len: 17; v_gene: TRBV24-1; abundance: few; j_gene: TRBJ2-1; d_gene: TRBD2; CDR3aa: CATSDLALASGRAEQFF; CDR3nt: TGTGCCACCAGTGATTTGGCTTTGGCTAGCGGGAGGGCGGAGCAGTTCTTC
len: 15; v_gene: TRBV5-1; abundance: NA; j_gene: TRBJ2-3; d_gene: NA; CDR3aa: CASSLVAGETDTQYF; CDR3nt: TGCGCCAGCAGCTTGGTGGCAGGGGAGACAGATACGCAGTATTTT
len: 14; v_gene: TRBV4-3; abundance: few; j_gene: TRBJ2-7; d_gene: NA; CDR3aa: CASSSVTENYEQYF; CDR3nt: TGCGCCAGCAGTAGCGTCACCGAAAACTACGAGCAGTACTTC
len: 19; v_gene: TRBV2; abundance: many; j_gene: TRBJ2-1; d_gene: TRBD2; CDR3aa: CASTSLGVAGALSYNEQFF; CDR3nt: TGTGCCAGCACCTCCTTAGGGGTAGCGGGAGCCCTCTCCTACAATGAGCAGTTCTTC
len: 15; v_gene: TRBV12-3/TRBV12-4; abundance: many; j_gene: TRBJ2-3; d_gene: NA; CDR3aa: CASSPGALSTDTQYF; CDR3nt: TGTGCCAGCAGTCCCGGGGCCCTTTCCACAGATACGCAGTATTTT
len: 11; v_gene: TRBV14; abundance: many; j_gene: TRBJ2-5; d_gene: NA; CDR3aa: CASALGETQYF; CDR3nt: TGTGCCAGCGCCCTGGGGGAGACCCAGTACTTC
len: 12; v_gene: TRBV5-1; abundance: NA; j_gene: TRBJ2-7; d_gene: NA; CDR3aa: CASSWDTYEQYF; CDR3nt: TGCGCCAGCAGCTGGGACACCTACGAGCAGTACTTC
len: 13; v_gene: TRBV24-1; abundance: few; j_gene: TRBJ2-1; d_gene: NA; CDR3aa: CATMGHTYNEQFF; CDR3nt: TGTGCCACCATGGGACATACGTACAATGAGCAGTTCTTC
len: 11; v_gene: TRBV6-5; abundance: NA; j_gene: TRBJ2-7; d_gene: TRBD2; CDR3aa: CASSQRGKTHF; CDR3nt: TGTGCCAGCAGTCAGCGGGGCAAAACCCACTTC
len: 16; v_gene: TRBV7-2; abundance: few; j_gene: TRBJ2-3; d_gene: TRBD2; CDR3aa: CASSRDSGGVLDTQYF; CDR3nt: TGTGCCAGCAGCCGAGATAGCGGGGGGGTTCTAGATACGCAGTATTTT
len: 19; v_gene: TRBV10-3; abundance: few; j_gene: TRBJ2-3; d_gene: TRBD2; CDR3aa: CAISDPTGTSGGAVDTQYF; CDR3nt: TGTGCCATCAGTGACCCGACCGGGACTAGCGGGGGGGCCGTAGATACGCAGTATTTT
len: 16; v_gene: TRBV2; abundance: few; j_gene: TRBJ2-6; d_gene: NA; CDR3aa: CASSVAGLSGANVLTF; CDR3nt: TGTGCCAGCAGTGTGGCGGGATTGTCCGGGGCCAACGTCCTGACTTTC
len: 17; v_gene: TRBV27; abundance: NA; j_gene: TRBJ2-4; d_gene: NA; CDR3aa: CASSLGPAGSAKNIQYF; CDR3nt: TGTGCCAGCAGTTTAGGTCCAGCAGGCTCCGCCAAAAACATTCAGTACTTC
len: 13; v_gene: TRBV3-1; abundance: NA; j_gene: TRBJ2-2; d_gene: NA; CDR3aa: CASSHPGTGELFF; CDR3nt: TGTGCCAGCAGCCACCCCGGCACCGGGGAGCTGTTTTTT
len: 16; v_gene: TRBV11-2; abundance: many; j_gene: TRBJ1-1; d_gene: TRBD1; CDR3aa: CASSSSRTGAFTEAFF; CDR3nt: TGTGCCAGCAGCTCCTCCAGGACAGGGGCCTTCACTGAAGCTTTCTTT
len: 16; v_gene: TRBV9; abundance: NA; j_gene: TRBJ2-3; d_gene: TRBD1; CDR3aa: CASSAETGNPTDTQYF; CDR3nt: TGTGCCAGCAGCGCGGAGACAGGGAATCCCACAGATACGCAGTATTTT
len: 14; v_gene: TRBV5-6; abundance: NA; j_gene: TRBJ2-5; d_gene: TRBD2; CDR3aa: CASSWEGPVETQYF; CDR3nt: TGTGCCAGCAGCTGGGAGGGCCCGGTGGAGACTCAGTACTTC
len: 16; v_gene: TRBV5-1; abundance: many; j_gene: TRBJ2-7; d_gene: NA; CDR3aa: CASSLDPGTSSYEQYF; CDR3nt: TGCGCCAGCAGCTTGGACCCCGGGACCTCTTCCTACGAGCAGTACTTC
len: 15; v_gene: TRBV27; abundance: NA; j_gene: TRBJ2-2; d_gene: TRBD2; CDR3aa: CASSRGLAFSGKLFF; CDR3nt: TGTGCCAGCAGTAGGGGACTAGCGTTTAGCGGGAAGCTGTTTTTT
len: 19; v_gene: TRBV28; abundance: few; j_gene: TRBJ2-7; d_gene: TRBD1; CDR3aa: CASSLCPPFDRGPCYEQYF; CDR3nt: TGTGCCAGCAGTTTATGCCCCCCATTTGACAGGGGGCCTTGCTACGAGCAGTACTTC
len: 16; v_gene: TRBV14; abundance: many; j_gene: TRBJ2-3; d_gene: NA; CDR3aa: CASSQVGPLYTDTQYF; CDR3nt: TGTGCCAGCAGCCAAGTCGGGCCCTTGTACACAGATACGCAGTATTTT
len: 17; v_gene: TRBV6-1; abundance: many; j_gene: TRBJ2-4; d_gene: TRBD2; CDR3aa: CASSPLSGGGAKNIQYF; CDR3nt: TGTGCCAGCAGTCCCCTCAGCGGGGGGGGAGCCAAAAACATTCAGTACTTC
len: 15; v_gene: TRBV6-5; abundance: few; j_gene: TRBJ2-5; d_gene: NA; CDR3aa: CASSYEGDLQETQYF; CDR3nt: TGTGCCAGCAGTTACGAGGGGGACCTCCAAGAGACCCAGTACTTC
len: 14; v_gene: TRBV20-1; abundance: many; j_gene: TRBJ2-5; d_gene: TRBD1; CDR3aa: CSASRDRGYETQYF; CDR3nt: TGCAGTGCTAGTCGGGACAGGGGGTATGAGACCCAGTACTTC
len: 19; v_gene: TRBV11-2; abundance: NA; j_gene: TRBJ2-1; d_gene: TRBD2; CDR3aa: CASSHMGTSGRSSYNEQFF; CDR3nt: TGTGCCAGCAGCCATATGGGGACTAGCGGGAGGTCTAGCTACAATGAGCAGTTCTTC
len: 14; v_gene: TRBV6-5; abundance: NA; j_gene: TRBJ1-1; d_gene: NA; CDR3aa: CASSYSSGTTEVFF; CDR3nt: TGTGCCAGCAGTTACTCATCCGGGACCACTGAAGTTTTCTTT
len: 14; v_gene: TRBV7-2; abundance: few; j_gene: TRBJ2-7; d_gene: NA; CDR3aa: CASSPPARSYEQYF; CDR3nt: TGTGCCAGCAGCCCGCCAGCGCGCTCCTACGAGCAGTACTTC
len: 16; v_gene: TRBV20-1; abundance: many; j_gene: TRBJ1-6; d_gene: NA; CDR3aa: CSAREGGGKGNSPLHF; CDR3nt: TGCAGTGCTAGAGAAGGTGGAGGGAAGGGCAATTCACCCCTCCACTTT
len: 14; v_gene: TRBV6-1; abundance: NA; j_gene: TRBJ2-7; d_gene: NA; CDR3aa: CASTREGNAYEQYF; CDR3nt: TGTGCCAGCACAAGAGAGGGGAACGCGTACGAGCAGTACTTC
len: 13; v_gene: TRBV25-1; abundance: NA; j_gene: TRBJ1-6; d_gene: NA; CDR3aa: CASQGVGNSPLHF; CDR3nt: TGTGCCAGCCAGGGCGTTGGGAATTCACCCCTCCACTTT